These 30 T cell receptor beta chains came from one sample sequenced in a study of control samples from healthy donors and cancer patients. The repertoire was sequenced with immunoSEQ multiplex PCR; TCRdb's copy has only in-frame clones and lacks some. The profile shows 170,000 or so clones, around 95% of them singletons. What was sequenced was blood. These TCRs come from a woman aged 35 to 49 in good health.

This chain uses TRBV19 with TRBJ2-7; TRBD1 agrees at 8 bases. The trim removed 3 bases at V and 6 bases at J, leaving 16 bases unmatched. There are 17 residues in the CDR3. The V gene's germline CDR1 is LNHDA and CDR2 SQIVND (reference sequence). CDR3 in amino acids: CASSIFLLGQGTSEQYF. The CDR3 region has the DNA TGTGCCAGTAGTATTTTTCTTCTCGGACAGGGCACTTCCGAGCAGTACTTC.

This rearrangement joins TRBV7-9 to TRBJ1-2, with 7 nucleotides matching TRBD1. This CDR3 spans 14 amino acids. V was clipped by 2 bases and J by 5 bases; unmatched bases: 5. Germline V gene sequence: CDR1 SEHNR, CDR2 FQNEAQ (reference sequence). In DNA form, the CDR3 reads TGTGCCAGCAGCTTAAAGGGGGCGACTTATGGCTACACCTTC. This sequence encodes CASSLKGATYGYTF.

The rearrangement joins TRBV4-1 to TRBJ1-1; D is perhaps TRBD1 (5 bases). The CDR3 has 15 residues. Trimming removed 2 bases at V and 4 bases at J, with 14 bases between. Germline V CDR1 and CDR2: MGHRA, YSYEKL. The CDR3 reads CASSQKEGTFTEAFF. The CDR3 DNA reads TGCGCCAGCAGCCAAAAGGAGGGGACTTTCACTGAAGCTTTCTTT.

The chain joins TRBV18 to TRBJ2-3; D not certain. V was clipped by 1 base and J by 5 bases, with 13 bases between them. The CDR3 runs to 15 residues. Germline V gives CDR1 KGHSH, CDR2 LQKENI. The CDR3 region has the DNA TGTGCCAGCTCACCACAGGGTCCCCACCGAGATACGCAGTATTTT. Encoded protein: CASSPQGPHRDTQYF.

The chain combines TRBV27 with TRBJ1-5; 9 nucleotides agree with TRBD1. CDR3 size: 15 residues. Looked up from germline, CDR1 is MNHEY and CDR2 is SMNVEV (reference sequence). The V and J ends lost 6 bases and 11 bases, in that order; junction bases with no gene match: 14. The CDR3 protein is CASRSLRDRAMAQHF. For the CDR3, the DNA is TGTGCCAGCAGGTCTCTCCGGGACAGGGCCATGGCCCAGCATTTT.

This chain joins TRBV19 and TRBJ2-2; TRBD1 matches at 11 bases. Germline CDR1 LNHDA, CDR2 SQIVND (reference sequence). With 6 bases clipped from V and 7 bases from J, the junction kept 4 bases outside the gene matches. This CDR3 has 14 residues. The CDR3 loop is CASRDRGRDGELFF. CDR3 DNA: TGTGCCAGTAGGGACAGGGGGCGCGACGGGGAGCTGTTTTTT.

This chain joins TRBV7-2 and TRBJ1-2; 9 bases align to TRBD1. The ends lost 0 bases at V and 4 bases at J; junction bases unmatched: 6. Germline V lookup: CDR1 SGHTA, CDR2 FQGNSA. The CDR3 loop spans 16 amino acids. The chain's CDR3 is CASSLAMTGQGYGYTF. The CDR3 nucleotides read TGTGCCAGCAGCTTAGCGATGACGGGACAGGGCTATGGCTACACCTTC.

The chain combines TRBV9 with TRBJ2-1; 8 bases match TRBD1. CDR1 and CDR2 (germline): SGDLS, YYNGEE. The CDR3 contains 16 residues. V was clipped by 0 bases and J by 1 base; unmatched bases: 3. The CDR3 coding sequence is TGTGCCAGCAGCGTAGGGACAGGGAGGTCCTACAATGAGCAGTTCTTC. This sequence encodes CASSVGTGRSYNEQFF. The whole variable domain, remainder taken from reference TRBV9 and TRBJ2-1, is DSGVTQTPKHLITATGQRVTLRCSPRSGDLSVYWYQQSLDQGLQFLIQYYNGEERAKGNILERFSAQQFPDLHSELNLSSLELGDSALYFCASSVGTGRSYNEQFFGPGTRLTVL.

This clone came up once. Here the CDR3 reads CASSTGTHTGANVLTF. The DNA for the CDR3 is TGTGCCAGCAGCACAGGGACCCACACTGGGGCCAACGTCCTGACTTTC. The gene calls are TRBV5-4 and TRBJ2-6, with a possible D match to TRBD1 (6 bases). Germline CDR1 reads SGHNT; CDR2 reads YYREEE (reference sequence). V dropped 4 bases and J dropped 2 bases, with 13 bases sitting between them. The CDR3 sequence is 16 residues long.

The CDR3 DNA is TGTGCCAGCAGTTATGGGACGGATACGCAGTATTTT. Its protein product is CASSYGTDTQYF. V usage is TRBV6-5 and J usage is TRBJ2-3, with D perhaps TRBD1 or TRBD2 (5 bases each). The germline gives CDR1 MNHEY, CDR2 SVGAGI. V lost 3 bases and J lost 6, with 7 bases in between. The CDR3 has 12 residues.

V is TRBV6-1 and J is TRBJ2-4, with TRBD1 matching 7 bases. With 2 bases clipped from V and 10 bases from J, the junction kept 2 bases outside the gene matches. The CDR3 has 12 residues. CDR1 is MNHNS, CDR2 SASEGT, per germline. The DNA for the CDR3 is TGTGCCAGCAGTGAAAGGGACAGTATTCAGTACTTC. Translation: CASSERDSIQYF.

The V call is TRBV4-1, the J call TRBJ1-1, with D uncertain. The CDR3 consists of 18 residues. Trimming shortened V by 0 bases and J by 4 bases, and 21 bases separated the two germline ends. Germline loops: CDR1 MGHRA, CDR2 YSYEKL. CDR3 DNA sequence: TGCGCCAGCAGCCAAGAAGCCGGACCTTTTAGTTTTATCACTGAAGCTTTCTTT. It is translated as CASSQEAGPFSFITEAFF.

The CDR3 coding sequence is TGTGCCAGCAGTTCGGCCCCGGGGCGGGGGAACACTGAAGCTTTCTTT. Translated: CASSSAPGRGNTEAFF. The rearrangement joins TRBV6-2 or TRBV6-3 to TRBJ1-1; the D gene is possibly TRBD1 (5 bases). V gave up 4 bases and J gave up 1 base, with 16 bases separating them. This CDR3 is 16 amino acids long. Germline V gene data show CDR1 as MNHEY and CDR2 as SVGEGT.

The chain carries TRBV6-5 and TRBJ2-7; 8 nucleotides match TRBD1. This CDR3 is built from 15 residues. V shed 6 bases and J 3 bases; nucleotides not matched to a gene: 10. Germline values: CDR1 MNHEY, CDR2 SVGAGI. CDR3 DNA sequence: TGTGCCAGCAGACCTACAGGGGGGAGAGGCTACGAGCAGTACTTC. It codes for CASRPTGGRGYEQYF.

This clone showed up just once. In nucleotides, the CDR3 is TGTGCCAGCAGCATCGGGGTACACTCCTCAGGATATAATTCACCCCTCCACTTT. It encodes CASSIGVHSSGYNSPLHF. The gene calls are TRBV6-2 or TRBV6-3 and TRBJ1-6, with unresolved D. CDR3 length: 18 amino acids. With 6 bases removed from V and 4 bases from J, the gap between germline ends came to 22 bases. Germline V lookup: CDR1 MNHEY, CDR2 SVGEGT.

The chain recombines TRBV5-6 with TRBJ1-1; D is unresolved. Germline V gene data show CDR1 as SGHDT and CDR2 as YYEEEE. The CDR3 is 13 amino acids. With 4 bases removed from V and 7 bases from J, the gap between germline ends came to 14 bases. CDR3 region: CASSLASGGEAFF. CDR3 nucleotide sequence: TGTGCCAGCAGCCTCGCGAGTGGCGGTGAAGCTTTCTTT.

This clone has a single count. This chain connects TRBV5-1 to TRBJ2-3; 8 bases map to TRBD1. From germline, CDR1 is SGHRS and CDR2 YFSETQ. This CDR3 has 15 amino acids. V was pared by 2 bases and J by 2 bases, with 4 bases of the junction left unmatched. In nucleotides, the CDR3 is TGCGCCAGCAGCTTACTGGACAGGGACACAGATACGCAGTATTTT. This codes for CASSLLDRDTDTQYF.

This clone has just one count. CDR3 nucleotide sequence: TGCAGCGTTAAACTAGCGGGGGGTTTTAGCTACGAGCAGTACTTC. Residues: CSVKLAGGFSYEQYF. The chain is built from TRBV29-1 and TRBJ2-7; 12 positions match TRBD2. Looked up from germline, CDR1 is SQVTM and CDR2 is ANQGSEA. Trimming at V came to 5 bases and at J to 3 bases, leaving 8 bases not matched to a gene. This CDR3 has 15 residues.

The chain is built from TRBV19 and TRBJ2-3; 10 bases align to TRBD2. Germline CDR1 and CDR2: LNHDA and SQIVND (reference sequence). V trimming: 5 bases; J trimming: 3 bases; junction bases outside the gene matches: 14. This CDR3 has 18 residues. CDR3 amino acids: CASSRTSSGSVLTDTQYF. The CDR3 DNA sequence: TGTGCCAGTAGTCGCACTTCTAGCGGGAGCGTATTGACAGATACGCAGTATTTT.

The rearrangement uses TRBV28 and TRBJ1-2; D is perhaps TRBD1 (6 bases). Per germline, CDR1 MDHEN and CDR2 SYDVKM. The V gene lost 3 bases and the J gene lost 6 bases, with 11 bases spanning the gap. The CDR3 length is 13 residues. CDR3 region: CASSFTRGHGYTF. CDR3 nucleotides: TGTGCCAGCAGTTTTACCAGGGGACATGGCTACACCTTC.

V and J are TRBV30 and TRBJ1-1, with D maybe TRBD1 (6 bases). The CDR3 is 13 amino acids. Germline V gives CDR1 GTSNPN, CDR2 SVGIG (reference sequence). Trimming took 7 bases from V and 5 from J, leaving 17 bases between them. CDR3 protein: CASSPGGRTEAFF. The CDR3, as DNA: TGTGCCTCCAGCCCGGGGGGCAGGACTGAAGCTTTCTTT.

The J gene is TRBJ2-7, the V gene TRBV6-2 or TRBV6-3, with no clear D. Per germline, CDR1 MNHEY and CDR2 SVGEGT. The CDR3 consists of 13 residues. V dropped 2 bases and J dropped 2 bases, with 7 bases sitting between them. The CDR3 bases are TGTGCCAGCAGTTACGACGGTACCTACGAGCAGTACTTC. Protein sequence: CASSYDGTYEQYF.

The chain recombines TRBV3-1 (or the pseudogene TRBV3-2) with TRBJ2-3, with D possibly being TRBD2 (5 bases). Germline loops: CDR1 LGHDT, CDR2 YNNKEL (reference sequence). The CDR3 covers 13 residues. Trimming left V 4 bases short and J 8 bases short, with 13 bases between. CDR3 sequence (DNA): TGTGCCAGCAGCCCCAAACTAGGCGGTACGCAGTATTTT. This sequence encodes CASSPKLGGTQYF.

The V call is TRBV10-3, the J call TRBJ1-2; D unclear. Germline CDR1 and CDR2: ENHRY and SYGVKD. With 3 bases removed from V and 7 bases from J, the gap between germline ends came to 9 bases. The CDR3 length is 12 residues. The CDR3 sequence: CAISDQAGGYTF. In DNA form, the CDR3 reads TGTGCCATCAGTGATCAGGCTGGTGGCTACACCTTC.

The table lists this clone with a count of one. The CDR3: CASSSQGTATGELFF. In DNA, the CDR3 is TGTGCCAGCAGCTCACAGGGGACCGCCACCGGGGAGCTGTTTTTT. J is TRBJ2-2 and V is TRBV9, with TRBD1 identical over 7 bases. V shed 4 bases, J shed 4 bases, and the junction held 7 bases outside the gene matches. CDR1 is SGDLS, CDR2 YYNGEE, per germline. This CDR3 region has 15 residues.

The V and J genes are TRBV5-5 and TRBJ2-1; 7 positions match TRBD2. Germline V gene data show CDR1 as SGHKS and CDR2 as YYEKEE (reference sequence). V was pared by 0 bases and J by 13 bases, with 13 bases of the junction left unmatched. CDR3 length: 15 residues. The CDR3 DNA reads TGTGCCAGCAGCTTGGGGGCTAGCGGTCACCTTGTTCAGTTCTTC. It is translated as CASSLGASGHLVQFF.

This clone showed up just once. The rearrangement links TRBV30 to TRBJ2-5; D gene uncertain. Germline CDR1 and CDR2: GTSNPN and SVGIG (reference sequence). The CDR3 length is 13 residues. Trimming took off 0 bases at V and 1 base at J, with 6 bases between the two ends. In DNA, the CDR3 is TGTGCCTGGAGTGTGTTCAGCCAAGAGACCCAGTACTTC. Translation gives CAWSVFSQETQYF.

V and J are TRBV19 and TRBJ1-5; D unclear. CDR1 is LNHDA and CDR2 is SQIVND in the germline V gene (reference sequence). Trimming removed 7 bases from V and 1 base from J, with 14 bases in between. The CDR3 extends over 15 amino acids. Here the CDR3 reads CASTLKGISNQPQHF. CDR3 nucleotides: TGTGCCAGTACGCTTAAAGGGATCAGCAATCAGCCCCAGCATTTT.

The rearrangement uses TRBV27 and TRBJ1-6, with unresolved D. Germline CDR1 is MNHEY and CDR2 is SMNVEV (reference sequence). The CDR3 length is 18 residues. V was clipped by 1 base and J by 9 bases, with 22 bases between them. CDR3 DNA: TGTGCCAGCAGTTTATTCGTCGGCCCCCCCTCCAGCGGTTCACCCCTCCACTTT. Protein product: CASSLFVGPPSSGSPLHF.

This clone was counted a single time. This rearrangement joins TRBV5-6 to TRBJ2-2, with 7 positions matching TRBD1. J gave up 7 bases and V 0 bases, and 3 bases lay outside the gene matches. The germline CDR1 and CDR2 sequences are SGHDT and YYEEEE. CDR3 length equals 14 residues. The CDR3 DNA reads TGTGCCAGCAGCTTGGGAGGGGGCGGCGGGGAGCTGTTTTTT. Encoded protein: CASSLGGGGGELFF.